Listed below are T cell receptor beta chains from one sample, sequenced in a study of neurological immune-mediated disorders. TCRdb processed the 5' RACE reads anew with MiXCR; each CDR3 protein has one entry. The data show approximately 82,000 distinct CDR3 sequences, roughly an eighth seen once. The sequenced sample was PBMCs. These receptors were collected from a woman aged 50 to 60 in good health. Each CDR3 is given with its conserved first and last residue. D genes are given only for firm matches. Clone size appears in some rows only: once, few, many, or a class for an expanded clone.

abundance,d_gene,j_gene,v_gene,CDR3nt,CDR3aa
many,NA,TRBJ1-2,TRBV27,TGTGCCAGCAGCTCACGGACGGGCCTCACCTACACCTTC,CASSSRTGLTYTF
many,TRBD1,TRBJ2-3,TRBV28,TGTGCCAGCATGACAGGGGTTATAGATACGCAGTATTTT,CASMTGVIDTQYF
many,NA,TRBJ1-4,TRBV5-1,TGCGCCAGCAGCTTATGGGATTCGACTGCGCCGGGAGAGCGGGATGAAAAACTGTTTTTT,CASSLWDSTAPGERDEKLFF
few,TRBD2,TRBJ2-3,TRBV12-3/TRBV12-4,TGTGCCAGCAGTTTACCTAGCGGGGCGCCGAAACTCACAGATACGCAGTATTTT,CASSLPSGAPKLTDTQYF
many,NA,TRBJ1-6,TRBV7-2,TGTGCCAGCAGCTTAATGTCGGGGATCTATAATTCACCCCTCCACTTT,CASSLMSGIYNSPLHF
many,NA,TRBJ2-2,TRBV20-1,TGCAGTGCTAGGAATCCCGTTACCGGGGAGCTGTTTTTT,CSARNPVTGELFF
many,NA,TRBJ1-2,TRBV20-1,TGCAGTGCTAGAGTCGAGGTTTCGGGTGGCTACACCTTC,CSARVEVSGGYTF
many,NA,TRBJ1-3,TRBV2,TGTGCCAGCAGGATAAGGGGGAGCTCTGGAAACACCATATATTTT,CASRIRGSSGNTIYF
many,NA,TRBJ2-3,TRBV20-1,TGCAGTGCTAGAGAGGGCGGGCGCACAGATACGCAGTATTTT,CSAREGGRTDTQYF
many,TRBD2,TRBJ2-7,TRBV28,TGTGCCAGCAGTTTATGGACTAGCGGACCCTACGAGCAGTACTTC,CASSLWTSGPYEQYF
many,TRBD2,TRBJ2-3,TRBV5-1,TGCGCCAGCAGCAACCCGGGACTAGCGGGCCCACGGGCAGATACGCAGTATTTT,CASSNPGLAGPRADTQYF
NA,NA,TRBJ2-2,TRBV7-7,TGTGCCAGCAGCTTATGGACAGCCGGGGAGCTGTTTTTT,CASSLWTAGELFF
many,NA,TRBJ1-1,TRBV5-5,TGTGCCAGCAGCTTGGCCTGGGGAGGCAGGACTGAAGCTTTCTTT,CASSLAWGGRTEAFF
many,NA,TRBJ2-6,TRBV6-1,TGTGCCAGCAGTGTTTTGCAGGGTAGTTCTGGGGCCAACGTCCTGACTTTC,CASSVLQGSSGANVLTF
many,TRBD1,TRBJ1-4,TRBV5-1,TGCGCCAGCAGCCCCGGGACAGGACAAAATGAAAAACTGTTTTTT,CASSPGTGQNEKLFF
NA,NA,TRBJ2-6,TRBV11-3,TGTGCCAGCAGCTTAGGGACAACTGGGGCCAACGTCCTGACTTTC,CASSLGTTGANVLTF
NA,NA,TRBJ2-2,TRBV6-1,TGTGCCAGCAGTGAAAGGATTGCGGACGCCGGGGAGCTGTTTTTT,CASSERIADAGELFF
NA,TRBD1,TRBJ1-5,TRBV3-1,TGTGCCAGCAGCCAGACAGGGGCACCGGAAGACCAGCATTTT,CASSQTGAPEDQHF
many,TRBD2,TRBJ2-1,TRBV5-1,TGCGCCAGCTCCGTTATTAGCGGGGCCGGATACAATGAGCAGTTCTTC,CASSVISGAGYNEQFF
many,TRBD2,TRBJ2-5,TRBV18,TGTGCCAGCTCAGCAACTAGCGAAGAGACCCAGTACTTC,CASSATSEETQYF
many,NA,TRBJ2-6,TRBV6-5,TGTGCCAGCAGTTACTCCGTACACTCTGGGGCCAACGTCCTGACTTTC,CASSYSVHSGANVLTF
many,NA,TRBJ2-2,TRBV29-1,TGCAGCGTTGCTTTGGGGAGGTCCACCGGGGAGCTGTTTTTT,CSVALGRSTGELFF
NA,TRBD2,TRBJ2-3,TRBV5-1,TGCGCCAGCGAGCGGGGGGGCGAAGTTTCAGATACGCAGTATTTT,CASERGGEVSDTQYF
many,NA,TRBJ2-7,TRBV5-6,TGTGCCAGCAGTTCGGGCTTTGGGGAGCAGTACTTC,CASSSGFGEQYF
many,TRBD1,TRBJ1-1,TRBV27,TGTGCCAGCAGTTTCCGACAGGGGGTGGCAGCTTTCTTT,CASSFRQGVAAFF
many,NA,TRBJ2-5,TRBV25-1,TGTGCCAGCAGTGAAAGGAGGGGAAGGGCAGAGACCCAGTACTTC,CASSERRGRAETQYF
many,NA,TRBJ2-7,TRBV5-1,TGCGCCAGCAGCCCTCCGGCGGGCGAGCAGTACTTC,CASSPPAGEQYF
many,TRBD1,TRBJ2-3,TRBV24-1,TGTGCCACCAGTGATTCGGACAGGGGGATCACAGATACGCAGTATTTT,CATSDSDRGITDTQYF
many,TRBD2,TRBJ2-1,TRBV7-6,TGTGCCAGCAGCTTATCGAGGACTAGCACGAGAGATGAGCAGTTCTTC,CASSLSRTSTRDEQFF
many,NA,TRBJ1-4,TRBV7-8,TGTGCCAGCAGCTTAGAAGGGAGGGAAAAACTGTTTTTT,CASSLEGREKLFF
many,NA,TRBJ2-4,TRBV21-1,TGTGCCAGCAGCACTGGGAGACAACAGAAACTTCTAGCCAAAAACATTCAGTACTTC,CASSTGRQQKLLAKNIQYF
many,NA,TRBJ1-6,TRBV5-1,TGCGCCAGCAGCCCGCGAGGGGGGAACAACTATAATTCACCCCTCCACTTT,CASSPRGGNNYNSPLHF
many,NA,TRBJ1-2,TRBV29-1,TGCAGCGTTGATAGGGCCGCTGGCTACACCTTC,CSVDRAAGYTF
many,NA,TRBJ2-3,TRBV10-3,TGTGCCATCAGTGCTCAGAGCGGGACAGATACGCAGTATTTT,CAISAQSGTDTQYF
many,NA,TRBJ2-7,TRBV28,TGTGCCAGCAGTTTGATTTCCCTGACATTCCCCTACGAGCAGTACTTC,CASSLISLTFPYEQYF
NA,NA,TRBJ1-5,TRBV28,TGTGCCAGCAGTTTAGTCGGGGATCGGCAGCCCCAGCATTTT,CASSLVGDRQPQHF
many,TRBD1,TRBJ2-1,TRBV11-3,TGTGCCAGCAGCCTCCAAATAGGGACAGGGATGAAGCAGTTCTTC,CASSLQIGTGMKQFF
NA,NA,TRBJ2-7,TRBV19,TGTGCCAGTAAGCCAGGGGACGGTGTCGAGCAGTACTTC,CASKPGDGVEQYF
many,TRBD2,TRBJ2-5,TRBV5-1,TGCGCCAGCAGCTTGGTCGCGGGGGGGGAAGAGACCCAGTACTTC,CASSLVAGGEETQYF
NA,TRBD2,TRBJ2-7,TRBV6-5,TGTGCCAGCAGCACCTCTGGACTAGCAGTCTACGAGCAGTACTTC,CASSTSGLAVYEQYF